This T cell receptor beta chain was sequenced in a study of CD8 T cells in Susac syndrome. After extraction with the RNeasy kit, about 0.5 to 1 ug of the RNA was reverse transcribed using random hexamers. A multiplex approach, immunoSEQ multiplex PCR, amplified TCR beta CDR3 across 54 Vbeta and 13 Jbeta. Each CDR3 protein is one row after TCRdb ran MiXCR on the immunoSEQ multiplex PCR reads. The profile covers 100,000 to 150,000 distinct CDR3 sequences, with around 94% appearing a single time and less than 0.25% taken by the ten largest. The ends lost 3 bases at V and 2 bases at J; junction bases unmatched: 6. The germline CDR1 and CDR2 sequences are DFQATT and SNEGSKA (reference sequence). This CDR3 is 14 amino acids long.

V usage is TRBV20-1 and J usage is TRBJ2-7; 8 bases match TRBD2. The specimen was CD8+ T cells from PBMCs. The clonotype originates from a human donor with Susac syndrome. The CDR3, as DNA: TGCAGTGCTAGGTCTAGCGGGCCTACCTACGAGCAGTACTTC. As protein: CSARSSGPTYEQYF.